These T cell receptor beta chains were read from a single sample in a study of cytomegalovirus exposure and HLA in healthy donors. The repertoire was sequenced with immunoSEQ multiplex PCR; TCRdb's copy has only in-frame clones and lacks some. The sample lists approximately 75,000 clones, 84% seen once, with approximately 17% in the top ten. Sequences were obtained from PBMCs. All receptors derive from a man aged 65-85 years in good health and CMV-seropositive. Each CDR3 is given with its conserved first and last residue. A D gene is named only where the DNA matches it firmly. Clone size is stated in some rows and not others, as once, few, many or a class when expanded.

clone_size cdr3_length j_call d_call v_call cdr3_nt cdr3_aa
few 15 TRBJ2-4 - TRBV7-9 TGTGCCAGCAGCTCGCGCCGGGACACTAAAAACATTCAGTACTTC CASSSRRDTKNIQYF
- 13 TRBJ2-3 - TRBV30 TGTGCCTCGACCCCAGCGAACACAGATACGCAGTATTTT CASTPANTDTQYF
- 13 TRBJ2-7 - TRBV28 TGTGCCAGCAAAACGGACAGCTCTTACGAGCAGTACTTC CASKTDSSYEQYF
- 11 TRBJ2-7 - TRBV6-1 TGTGCCAGCGTTGGCGGCTACGAGCAGTACTTC CASVGGYEQYF
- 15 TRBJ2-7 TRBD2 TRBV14 TGTGCCAGCAGCCAAGCCGGACTAGCGGCCTACGAGCAGTACTTC CASSQAGLAAYEQYF
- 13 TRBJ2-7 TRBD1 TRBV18 TGTGCCAGCTCACTCTATCAGGGGGACGAGCAGTACTTC CASSLYQGDEQYF
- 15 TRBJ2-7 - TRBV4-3 TGCGCCAGCAGCCCATCCCCGATCTACTCCTACGAGCAGTACTTC CASSPSPIYSYEQYF
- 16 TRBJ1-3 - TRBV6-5 TGTGCCACCAGATACGTGGGGCCTCGAGCGGGAAACACCATATATTTT CATRYVGPRAGNTIYF
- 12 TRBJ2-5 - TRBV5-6 TGTGCCAGCAAGGGTAGCGAAGAGACCCAGTACTTC CASKGSEETQYF
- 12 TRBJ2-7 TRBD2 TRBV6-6 TGTGCCAGCAGACAGACTAGCAACGAGCAGTACTTC CASRQTSNEQYF
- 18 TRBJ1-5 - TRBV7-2 TGTGCCAGCAGCTTAAACGAGGCAGGGCGGCGCAGCAATCAGCCCCAGCATTTT CASSLNEAGRRSNQPQHF
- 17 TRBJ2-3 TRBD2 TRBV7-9 TGTGCCAGCAGCTTAGGCGGCGTTAGCGGGGTCACAGATACGCAGTATTTT CASSLGGVSGVTDTQYF
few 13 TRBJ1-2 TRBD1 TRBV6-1 TGTGCCAGCACCCGTGACAGGGCCTATGGCTACACCTTC CASTRDRAYGYTF
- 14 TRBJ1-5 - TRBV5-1 TGCGCCAGCCGGGAGGGGTCAGAGGATCAGCCCCAGCATTTT CASREGSEDQPQHF
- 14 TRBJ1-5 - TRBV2 TGTGCCAGCAGTACCCAGCGGAGCAATCAGCCCCAGCATTTT CASSTQRSNQPQHF
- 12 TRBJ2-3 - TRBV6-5 TGTGCCAGCAGTCCAAGCACAGATACGCAGTATTTT CASSPSTDTQYF
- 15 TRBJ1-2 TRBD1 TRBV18 TGTGCCAGCTCGAACCGGACAGGGGCTGGGGGTGGCTACACCTTC CASSNRTGAGGGYTF
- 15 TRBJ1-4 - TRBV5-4 TGTGCCAGCAGCTCCGCAGGGTTGGCTAATGAAAAACTGTTTTTT CASSSAGLANEKLFF
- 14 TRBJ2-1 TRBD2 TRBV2 TGTGCCAGCAACGGACTAGCGGGATCAAATGAGCAGTTCTTC CASNGLAGSNEQFF
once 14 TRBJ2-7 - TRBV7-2 TGTGCCAGCAGCACGACTGGGGGCGTCGGGGAGCAGTACTTC CASSTTGGVGEQYF
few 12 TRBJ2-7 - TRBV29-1 TGCAGCGCCCAGGACAACTCCTACGAGCAGTACTTC CSAQDNSYEQYF
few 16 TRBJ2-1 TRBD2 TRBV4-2 TGTGCCAGCAGCCACGGAAGCGGGAGCTCCTACAATGAGCAGTTCTTC CASSHGSGSSYNEQFF
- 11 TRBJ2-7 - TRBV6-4 TGTGCCAGCAGCAGGAACTACGAGCAGTACTTC CASSRNYEQYF
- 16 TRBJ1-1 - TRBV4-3 TGCGCCAGCAGCCAAGATTGGGGGGGGTCGAACACTGAAGCTTTCTTT CASSQDWGGSNTEAFF
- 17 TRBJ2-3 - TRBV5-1 TGCGCCAGCAGCTTCGTACAGGGTGACGGACCCACAGATACGCAGTATTTT CASSFVQGDGPTDTQYF
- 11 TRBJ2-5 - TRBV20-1 TGCAGTGCCTTAGGGGGAGAGACCCAGTACTTC CSALGGETQYF
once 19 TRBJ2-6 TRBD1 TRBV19 TGTGCCAGTAGTAAGCCTTGGACAGGGTTCGGGGCTGGGGCCAACGTCCTGACTTTC CASSKPWTGFGAGANVLTF
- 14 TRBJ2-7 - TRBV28 TGTGCCAGCAGTTTGGAGGGAGGAACCCACGAGCAGTACTTC CASSLEGGTHEQYF